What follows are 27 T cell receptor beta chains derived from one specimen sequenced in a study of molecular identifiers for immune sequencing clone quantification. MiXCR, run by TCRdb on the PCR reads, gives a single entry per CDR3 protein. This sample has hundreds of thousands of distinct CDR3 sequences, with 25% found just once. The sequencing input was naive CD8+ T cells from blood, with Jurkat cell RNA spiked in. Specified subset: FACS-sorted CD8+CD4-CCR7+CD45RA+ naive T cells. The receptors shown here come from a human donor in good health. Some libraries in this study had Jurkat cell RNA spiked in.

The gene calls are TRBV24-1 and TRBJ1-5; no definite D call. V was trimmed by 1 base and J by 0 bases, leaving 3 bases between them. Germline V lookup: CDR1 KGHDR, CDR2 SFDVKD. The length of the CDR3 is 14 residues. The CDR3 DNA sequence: TGTGCCACCAGTGATTTCCCTAGCAATCAGCCCCAGCATTTT. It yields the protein CATSDFPSNQPQHF.

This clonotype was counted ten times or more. CDR3 amino acids: CASSLAAEMNTEAFF. Written as DNA, the CDR3 is TGTGCCAGCAGCTTAGCGGCTGAGATGAACACTGAAGCTTTCTTT. The V and J genes are TRBV7-6 and TRBJ1-1; unclear D gene. The CDR3 sequence is 15 residues long. CDR1 is SGHVS and CDR2 is FNYEAQ in the germline V gene. V was trimmed by 0 bases and J by 0 bases, leaving 8 bases between them.

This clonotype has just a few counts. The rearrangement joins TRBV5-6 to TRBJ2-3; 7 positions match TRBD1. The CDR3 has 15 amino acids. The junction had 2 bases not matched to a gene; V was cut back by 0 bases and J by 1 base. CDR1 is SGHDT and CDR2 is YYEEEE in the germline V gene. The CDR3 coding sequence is TGTGCCAGCAGCTTGGCCGGGACAGGCACAGATACGCAGTATTTT. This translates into CASSLAGTGTDTQYF.

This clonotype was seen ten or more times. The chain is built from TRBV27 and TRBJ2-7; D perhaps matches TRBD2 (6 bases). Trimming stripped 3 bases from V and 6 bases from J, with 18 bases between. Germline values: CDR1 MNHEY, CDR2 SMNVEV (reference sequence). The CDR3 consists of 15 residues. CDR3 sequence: CASSFFAGTGVEQYF. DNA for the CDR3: TGTGCCAGCAGTTTTTTCGCAGGGACGGGAGTCGAGCAGTACTTC.

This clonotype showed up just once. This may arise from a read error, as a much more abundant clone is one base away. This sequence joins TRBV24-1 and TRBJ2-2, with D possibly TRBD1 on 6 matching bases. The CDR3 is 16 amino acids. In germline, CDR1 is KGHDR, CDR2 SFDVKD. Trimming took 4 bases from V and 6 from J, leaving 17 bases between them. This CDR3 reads CATSETGNQGAGELFF. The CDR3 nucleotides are TGTGCCACCAGTGAAACAGGGAACCAGGGTGCCGGGGAGCTGTTTTTT.

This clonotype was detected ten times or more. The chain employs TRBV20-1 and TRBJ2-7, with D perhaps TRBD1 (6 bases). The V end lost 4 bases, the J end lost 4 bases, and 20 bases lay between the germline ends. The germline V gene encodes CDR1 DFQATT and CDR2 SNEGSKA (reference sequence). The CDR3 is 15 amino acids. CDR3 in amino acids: CSATLIGTHLYEQYF. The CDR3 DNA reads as TGCAGTGCTACGCTAATCGGGACACACCTGTACGAGCAGTACTTC.

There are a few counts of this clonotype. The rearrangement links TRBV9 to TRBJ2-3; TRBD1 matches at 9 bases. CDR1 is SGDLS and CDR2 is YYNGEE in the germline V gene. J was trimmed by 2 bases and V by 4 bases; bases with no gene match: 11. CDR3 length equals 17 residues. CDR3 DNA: TGTGCCAGCAGCACATCCTGGACAGGGGATAACACAGATACGCAGTATTTT. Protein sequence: CASSTSWTGDNTDTQYF.

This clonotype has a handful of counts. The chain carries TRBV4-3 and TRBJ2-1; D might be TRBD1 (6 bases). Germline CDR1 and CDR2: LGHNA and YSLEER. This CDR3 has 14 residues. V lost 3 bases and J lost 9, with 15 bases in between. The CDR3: CASSQYRAQGEQFF. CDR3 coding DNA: TGCGCCAGCAGCCAGTACAGGGCCCAGGGTGAGCAGTTCTTC.

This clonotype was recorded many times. The CDR3 here is CASSSPSGGGETQYF. The DNA of the CDR3 is TGTGCCAGCAGCTCCCCTAGCGGAGGCGGGGAGACCCAGTACTTC. This rearrangement joins TRBV5-4 to TRBJ2-5; 7 bases are shared with TRBD2. The CDR3 length is 15 residues. The V gene's germline CDR1 is SGHNT and CDR2 YYREEE (reference sequence). J gave up 5 bases and V 3 bases, and 10 bases lay outside the gene matches.

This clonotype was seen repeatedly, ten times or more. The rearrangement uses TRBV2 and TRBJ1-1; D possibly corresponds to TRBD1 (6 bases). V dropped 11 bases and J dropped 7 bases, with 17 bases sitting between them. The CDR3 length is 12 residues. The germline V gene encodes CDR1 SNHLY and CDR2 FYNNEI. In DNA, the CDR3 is TGTGCCCCCATTAGGGGGACCCTTGAAGCTTTCTTT. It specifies CAPIRGTLEAFF.

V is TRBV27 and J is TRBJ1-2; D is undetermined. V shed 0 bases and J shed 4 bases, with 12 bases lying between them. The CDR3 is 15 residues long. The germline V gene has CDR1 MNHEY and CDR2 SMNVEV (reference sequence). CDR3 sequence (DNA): TGTGCCAGCAGTTTATCGTCCAGCACGTTCTATGGCTACACCTTC. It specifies CASSLSSSTFYGYTF.

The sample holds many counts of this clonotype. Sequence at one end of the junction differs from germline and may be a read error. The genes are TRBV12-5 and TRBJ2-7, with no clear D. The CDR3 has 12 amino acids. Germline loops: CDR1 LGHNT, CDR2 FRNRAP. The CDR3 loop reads CASGSSVYEQYF. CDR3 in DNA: TGTGCTAGCGGTTCGTCGGTCTACGAGCAGTACTTC. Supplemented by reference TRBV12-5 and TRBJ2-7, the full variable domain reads DARVTQTPRHKVTEMGQEVTMRCQPILGHNTVFWYRQTMMQGLELLAYFRNRAPLDDSGMPKDRFSAEMPDATLATLKIQPSEPRDSAVYFCASGSSVYEQYFGPGTRLTVT.

CDR3 amino acids: CASSYLTGTNSPLHF. CDR3 nucleotides: TGTGCCAGCAGCTACCTGACAGGGACTAATTCACCCCTCCACTTT. V gene TRBV28 combines with J gene TRBJ1-6; 7 bases are shared with TRBD1. V trimming: 6 bases; J trimming: 6 bases; junction bases outside the gene matches: 8. CDR3 size: 15 residues. Looked up from germline, CDR1 is MDHEN and CDR2 is SYDVKM.

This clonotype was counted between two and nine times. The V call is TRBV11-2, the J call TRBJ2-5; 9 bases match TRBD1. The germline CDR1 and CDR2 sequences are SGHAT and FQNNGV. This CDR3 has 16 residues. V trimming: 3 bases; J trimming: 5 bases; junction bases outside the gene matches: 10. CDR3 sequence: CASSFFWTGEAETQYF. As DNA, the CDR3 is TGTGCCAGCAGCTTTTTTTGGACAGGGGAGGCGGAGACCCAGTACTTC. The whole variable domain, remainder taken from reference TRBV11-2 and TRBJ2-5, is EAGVAQSPRYKIIEKRQSVAFWCNPISGHATLYWYQQILGQGPKLLIQFQNNGVVDDSQLPKDRFSAERLKGVDSTLKIQPAKLEDSAVYLCASSFFWTGEAETQYFGPGTRLLVL.

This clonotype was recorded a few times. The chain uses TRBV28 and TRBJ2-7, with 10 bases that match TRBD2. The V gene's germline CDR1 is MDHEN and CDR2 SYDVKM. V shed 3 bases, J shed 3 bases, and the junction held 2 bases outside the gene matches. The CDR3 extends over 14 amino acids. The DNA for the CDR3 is TGTGCCAGCAGTTTTCTAGCGGGAGTCTACGAGCAGTACTTC. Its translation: CASSFLAGVYEQYF.

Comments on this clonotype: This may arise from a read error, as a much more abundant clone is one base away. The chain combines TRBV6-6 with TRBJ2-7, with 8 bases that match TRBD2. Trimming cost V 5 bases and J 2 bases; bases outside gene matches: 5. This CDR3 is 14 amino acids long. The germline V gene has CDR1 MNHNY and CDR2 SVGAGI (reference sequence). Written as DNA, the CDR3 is TGTGCCAGCAGTGAACCAGCGGGGGCCTACGAGCAGTACTTC. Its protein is CASSEPAGAYEQYF.

The CDR3 region is CASSSILAWISDTQYF. DNA for the CDR3: TGTGCCAGCAGCTCGATACTAGCGTGGATATCAGATACGCAGTATTTT. The chain links TRBV5-4 to TRBJ2-3; TRBD2 matches at 7 bases. Germline V gives CDR1 SGHNT, CDR2 YYREEE (reference sequence). The trim removed 3 bases at V and 4 bases at J, leaving 11 bases unmatched. The CDR3 contains 16 residues.

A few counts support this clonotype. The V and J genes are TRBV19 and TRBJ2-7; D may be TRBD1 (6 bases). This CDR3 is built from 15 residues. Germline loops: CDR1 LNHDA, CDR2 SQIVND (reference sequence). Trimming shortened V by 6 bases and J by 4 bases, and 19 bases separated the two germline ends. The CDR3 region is CASSHQGIGGYEQYF. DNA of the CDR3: TGTGCCAGTAGCCACCAGGGGATTGGAGGATACGAGCAGTACTTC. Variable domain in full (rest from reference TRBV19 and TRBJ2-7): DGGITQSPKYLFRKEGQNVTLSCEQNLNHDAMYWYRQDPGQGLRLIYYSQIVNDFQKGDIAEGYSVSREKKESFPLTVTSAQKNPTAFYLCASSHQGIGGYEQYFGPGTRLTVT.

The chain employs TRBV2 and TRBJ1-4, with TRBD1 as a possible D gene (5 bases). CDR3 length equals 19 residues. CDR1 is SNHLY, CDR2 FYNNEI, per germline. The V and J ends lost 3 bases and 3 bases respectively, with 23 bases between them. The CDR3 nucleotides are TGTGCCAGCAGTGACTCTCTGGCAGTAGGGGCGTTAGCTAATGAAAAACTGTTTTTT. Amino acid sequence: CASSDSLAVGALANEKLFF.

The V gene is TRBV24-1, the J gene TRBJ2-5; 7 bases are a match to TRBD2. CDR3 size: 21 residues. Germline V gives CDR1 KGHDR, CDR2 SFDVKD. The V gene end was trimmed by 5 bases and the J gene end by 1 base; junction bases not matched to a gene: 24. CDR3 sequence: CATSGAGTDYNGGLIQETQYF. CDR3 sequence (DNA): TGTGCCACCAGTGGAGCTGGGACTGATTATAATGGGGGACTAATCCAAGAGACCCAGTACTTC.

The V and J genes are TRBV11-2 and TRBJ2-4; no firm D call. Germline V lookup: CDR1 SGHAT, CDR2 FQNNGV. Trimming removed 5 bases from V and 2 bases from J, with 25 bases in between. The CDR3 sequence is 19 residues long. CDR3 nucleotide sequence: TGTGCCAGCAGCCCCAACCGCGTACAAGAGACCCTACCCAAAAACATTCAGTACTTC. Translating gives CASSPNRVQETLPKNIQYF.

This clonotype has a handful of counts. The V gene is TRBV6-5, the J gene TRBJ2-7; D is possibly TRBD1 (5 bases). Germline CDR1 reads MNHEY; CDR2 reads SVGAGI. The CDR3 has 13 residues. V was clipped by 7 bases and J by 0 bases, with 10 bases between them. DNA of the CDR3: TGTGCCAGCACGGAAGGGGACTCCTACGAGCAGTACTTC. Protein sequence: CASTEGDSYEQYF.

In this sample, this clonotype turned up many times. As DNA, the CDR3 is TGCGCCAGCAGCCATAAACCCGGGACAGGGTTACCAGATACGCAGTATTTT. It encodes CASSHKPGTGLPDTQYF. The chain couples TRBV4-3 to TRBJ2-3; 9 bases map to TRBD1. In germline, CDR1 is LGHNA, CDR2 YSLEER. This CDR3 has 17 residues. The V gene end was trimmed by 3 bases and the J gene end by 4 bases; junction bases not matched to a gene: 11.

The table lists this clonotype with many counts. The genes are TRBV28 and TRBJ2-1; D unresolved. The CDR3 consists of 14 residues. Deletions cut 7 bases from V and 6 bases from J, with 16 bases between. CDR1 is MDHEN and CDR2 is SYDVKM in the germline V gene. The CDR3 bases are TGTGCCAGCACCTTGTGGACCCCTGGCAATGAGCAGTTCTTC. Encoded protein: CASTLWTPGNEQFF. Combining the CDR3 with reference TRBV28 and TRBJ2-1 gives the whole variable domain DVKVTQSSRYLVKRTGEKVFLECVQDMDHENMFWYRQDPGLGLRLIYFSYDVKMKEKGDIPEGYSVSREKKERFSLILESASTNQTSMYLCASTLWTPGNEQFFGPGTRLTVL.

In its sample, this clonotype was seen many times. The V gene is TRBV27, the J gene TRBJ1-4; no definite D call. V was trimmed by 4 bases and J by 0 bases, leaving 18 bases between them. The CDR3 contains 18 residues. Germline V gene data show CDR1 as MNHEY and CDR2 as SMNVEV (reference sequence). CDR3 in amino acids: CASSSISPLGATNEKLFF. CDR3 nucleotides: TGTGCCAGCAGTTCTATATCCCCTCTGGGAGCAACTAATGAAAAACTGTTTTTT. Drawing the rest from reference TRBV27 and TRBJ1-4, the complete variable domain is EAQVTQNPRYLITVTGKKLTVTCSQNMNHEYMSWYRQDPGLGLRQIYYSMNVEVTDKGDVPEGYKVSRKEKRNFPLILESPSPNQTSLYFCASSSISPLGATNEKLFFGSGTQLSVL.

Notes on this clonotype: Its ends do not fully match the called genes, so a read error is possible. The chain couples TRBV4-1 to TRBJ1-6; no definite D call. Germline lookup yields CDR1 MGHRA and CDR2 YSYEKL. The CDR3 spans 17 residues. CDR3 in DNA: TGCGCCAGCAGCCAAGATCCCTGGACCGAGTATAATTCACCCCCCCACTTT. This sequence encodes CASSQDPWTEYNSPPHF.

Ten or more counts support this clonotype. The CDR3 spells CASSADRGHMNTEAFF. Written as DNA, the CDR3 is TGTGCCAGCAGCGCGGACAGGGGACACATGAACACTGAAGCTTTCTTT. The V call is TRBV9, the J call TRBJ1-1, with 9 bases identical to TRBD1. J was trimmed by 0 bases and V by 3 bases; bases with no gene match: 6. Germline V gene lookup returns CDR1 SGDLS and CDR2 YYNGEE. The CDR3 spans 16 residues. Using reference TRBV9 and TRBJ1-1 for the parts outside the CDR3, the full variable domain is DSGVTQTPKHLITATGQRVTLRCSPRSGDLSVYWYQQSLDQGLQFLIQYYNGEERAKGNILERFSAQQFPDLHSELNLSSLELGDSALYFCASSADRGHMNTEAFFGQGTRLTVV.